A single sample is the source of the 19 T cell receptor beta chains below, sequenced in a study of T cell responses to AZD1222 COVID-19 vaccine. Only in-frame clones appear in the TCRdb table, and some are missing; sequencing was by immunoSEQ multiplex PCR. The data show some 130,000 clones, around 93% seen once. Sequencing used peripheral blood, obtained on day 0 of AZD1222 vaccination. Receptor source: an adult in good health.

This clone was counted a single time. The chain carries TRBV7-2 and TRBJ2-2; D remains unclear. The CDR3 totals 14 residues. CDR1 is SGHTA, CDR2 FQGNSA, per germline. Trimming left V 0 bases short and J 6 bases short, with 8 bases between. CDR3 region: CASSLARPAGELFF. In nucleotides, the CDR3 is TGTGCCAGCAGCTTAGCGCGCCCCGCCGGGGAGCTGTTTTTT.

This clone showed up just a few times. The V gene is TRBV25-1, the J gene TRBJ2-5; D is unclear. This CDR3 has 10 residues. Germline lookup yields CDR1 MGHDK and CDR2 SYGVNS. Trimming took 3 bases from V and 7 from J, leaving 3 bases between them. The CDR3 DNA sequence: TGTGCCAGCAGTGACGGGACCCAGTACTTC. Translated: CASSDGTQYF. Full variable domain (rest looked up from reference TRBV25-1 and TRBJ2-5): EADIYQTPRYLVIGTGKKITLECSQTMGHDKMYWYQQDPGMELHLIHYSYGVNSTEKGDLSSESTVSRIRTEHFPLTLESARPSHTSQYLCASSDGTQYFGPGTRLLVL.

This sequence joins TRBV4-1 and TRBJ1-4; D is uncertain. The CDR3 has 13 amino acids. V gave up 2 bases and J gave up 4 bases, with 5 bases separating them. Germline-derived CDR1 and CDR2 are MGHRA and YSYEKL. The CDR3 reads CASSQFSNEKLFF. CDR3 DNA: TGCGCCAGCAGCCAATTCAGTAATGAAAAACTGTTTTTT.

This chain connects TRBV5-1 to TRBJ2-1; 8 bases agree with TRBD2. The J segment lost 7 bases and the V segment lost 2 bases, leaving 8 bases of the junction unmatched. CDR1 SGHRS and CDR2 YFSETQ come from the germline V gene. CDR3 length equals 15 residues. The CDR3 coding sequence is TGCGCCAGCAGCTTCGCACTAGCGGTGACAAATGAGCAGTTCTTC. Translating it yields CASSFALAVTNEQFF.

The V gene is TRBV30, the J gene TRBJ2-5; TRBD2 matches 8 bases. CDR3 length: 13 amino acids. With 3 bases clipped from V and 2 bases from J, the junction kept 2 bases outside the gene matches. The germline CDR1 and CDR2 sequences are GTSNPN and SVGIG (reference sequence). CDR3 coding DNA: TGTGCCTGGAGCCCTAGCGGGCAAGAGACCCAGTACTTC. Translation gives CAWSPSGQETQYF.

The chain is built from TRBV12-3 or TRBV12-4 and TRBJ1-1; no reliable D call. The CDR3 runs 13 residues. Trimming cost V 8 bases and J 3 bases, with 13 bases left between them. CDR3 DNA: TGTGCCAGCGGATTCAGAAAGGACACTGAAGCTTTCTTT. This gives the protein CASGFRKDTEAFF.

This chain joins TRBV7-2 and TRBJ2-7; either TRBD1 or TRBD2 may fit D (6 bases each). V lost 1 base and J lost 7, with 14 bases in between. Germline CDR1 is SGHTA and CDR2 is FQGNSA. The CDR3 contains 14 residues. CDR3 sequence reads: CASSLDGGLWEQYF. CDR3 coding DNA: TGTGCCAGCAGCTTAGACGGGGGCCTATGGGAGCAGTACTTC.

The chain joins TRBV6-5 to TRBJ1-6; tentatively, D is TRBD1 (6 bases). Trimming pared 6 bases from V and 9 bases from J, leaving 18 bases between. Germline CDR1 reads MNHEY; CDR2 reads SVGAGI. The CDR3 has 15 amino acids. CDR3 residues: CASSLPQGSFSPLHF. CDR3 bases: TGTGCCAGCAGCCTCCCACAGGGTTCCTTTTCACCCCTCCACTTT.

CDR3 nucleotide sequence: TGTGCCAGCAGCTTAGGCCCCCGAGTGGGAAGCTCCTACAATGAGCAGTTCTTC. It specifies CASSLGPRVGSSYNEQFF. The chain carries TRBV11-2 and TRBJ2-1, with no clear D. V was clipped by 1 base and J by 0 bases, with 16 bases between them. In germline, CDR1 is SGHAT, CDR2 FQNNGV. This CDR3 is 18 amino acids long.

The chain recombines TRBV9 with TRBJ2-1; D call uncertain. The CDR3 is made up of 11 amino acids. Between the trimmed V and J ends, which lost 0 bases and 10 bases, there was a span of 5 bases. Germline V CDR1 and CDR2: SGDLS, YYNGEE. The CDR3 DNA follows: TGTGCCAGCAGCGTAGCGGCGGAGCAGTTCTTC. Translated, it gives CASSVAAEQFF. Complete variable domain (other parts from reference TRBV9 and TRBJ2-1): DSGVTQTPKHLITATGQRVTLRCSPRSGDLSVYWYQQSLDQGLQFLIQYYNGEERAKGNILERFSAQQFPDLHSELNLSSLELGDSALYFCASSVAAEQFFGPGTRLTVL.

This sequence joins TRBV6-1 and TRBJ1-5, with 8 bases that match TRBD1. Germline V gene lookup returns CDR1 MNHNS and CDR2 SASEGT. Trimming removed 0 bases from V and 3 bases from J; junction bases left unmatched: 4. CDR3 length: 16 amino acids. CDR3 sequence (DNA): TGTGCCAGCAGTGAAGCAGGGGACAGGCTCAATCAGCCCCAGCATTTT. It codes for CASSEAGDRLNQPQHF.

The chain combines TRBV30 with TRBJ1-3, with D perhaps matching TRBD1 (5 bases). This CDR3 is built from 15 residues. In germline, CDR1 is GTSNPN, CDR2 SVGIG (reference sequence). V shed 1 base and J shed 4 bases, with 14 bases lying between them. CDR3 bases: TGTGCCTGGAGTGCCGGGGGGGGTACGGGAAACACCATATATTTT. Amino acids: CAWSAGGGTGNTIYF.

The chain is built from TRBV6-2 or TRBV6-3 and TRBJ2-7, with TRBD2 identical over 9 bases. V shed 6 bases, J shed 2 bases, and the junction held 5 bases outside the gene matches. The length of the CDR3 is 14 residues. Germline V CDR1 and CDR2: MNHEY, SVGEGT. CDR3 loop: CASSWASGTYEQYF. The CDR3 bases are TGTGCCAGCAGCTGGGCTAGCGGGACCTACGAGCAGTACTTC.

The chain has TRBV28 and TRBJ1-1, with 7 bases aligning to TRBD1. Germline V CDR1 and CDR2: MDHEN, SYDVKM. Unmatched junction bases numbered 6, after V lost 4 bases and J lost 1 base. This CDR3 region has 15 residues. CDR3 DNA: TGTGCCAGCAGTTCCTACAGGGGAAAGAACACTGAAGCTTTCTTT. It encodes CASSSYRGKNTEAFF.

The rearrangement links TRBV28 to TRBJ2-7, with no clear D. V gave up 5 bases and J gave up 3 bases, with 2 bases separating them. CDR3 length: 10 residues. Looked up from germline, CDR1 is MDHEN and CDR2 is SYDVKM. The CDR3 coding sequence is TGTGCCAGCAGTCGCTACGAGCAGTACTTC. Encoded protein: CASSRYEQYF.

The V gene is TRBV5-4, the J gene TRBJ1-1; maybe TRBD1 (5 bases). CDR3 length: 13 residues. Germline CDR1 SGHNT, CDR2 YYREEE (reference sequence). Trimming pared 5 bases from V and 5 bases from J, leaving 13 bases between. DNA of the CDR3: TGTGCCAGCAGATCCGGGACGGAGACTGAAGCTTTCTTT. It encodes CASRSGTETEAFF.

V gene TRBV11-2 combines with J gene TRBJ1-4, with D unclear. The V gene's germline CDR1 is SGHAT and CDR2 FQNNGV. V gave up 3 bases and J gave up 0 bases, with 5 bases separating them. The CDR3 extends over 14 amino acids. DNA of the CDR3: TGTGCCAGCAGCTTTTTAGCAACTAATGAAAAACTGTTTTTT. Its protein is CASSFLATNEKLFF.

The chain uses TRBV7-2 and TRBJ1-2; D is undetermined. Germline V gives CDR1 SGHTA, CDR2 FQGNSA. CDR3 length: 13 amino acids. V shed 2 bases and J shed 8 bases, with 12 bases lying between them. The CDR3 region has the DNA TGTGCCAGCAGCTTACTGGAGGGTTCCGGCTACACCTTC. Its translation: CASSLLEGSGYTF. Using reference TRBV7-2 and TRBJ1-2 for the parts outside the CDR3, the full variable domain is GAGVSQSPSNKVTEKGKDVELRCDPISGHTALYWYRQSLGQGLEFLIYFQGNSAPDKSGLPSDRFSAERTGGSVSTLTIQRTQQEDSAVYLCASSLLEGSGYTFGSGTRLTVV.

As to this clone: The junction departs from germline at one end; a sequencing error may be responsible. V gene TRBV3-1 (or the pseudogene TRBV3-2) combines with J gene TRBJ1-2; the match to TRBD1 covers 7 bases. Per germline, CDR1 LGHDT and CDR2 YNNKEL (reference sequence). The CDR3 sequence is 16 residues long. CDR3 coding DNA: TGTGCCAGCACCCAAGGAAACTGGGGACAGAACTATGGCTACACCTTC. Translation: CASTQGNWGQNYGYTF.